The 16 T cell receptor beta chains below all came from one sample that was sequenced in a study of early T cells in non-severe SARS-CoV-2 infection. TCRdb analysed the 5' RACE reads with MiXCR anew, one entry per CDR3 protein. Of roughly 52,000 distinct CDR3 sequences detected, 5.5% to 8.5% appear once; the ten largest clones hold 5.8%. The sequences come from whole blood, collected at baseline. The receptor set was obtained from an adult who was a healthcare worker with PCR-confirmed SARS-CoV-2 infection or an uninfected control (not recorded which).

In this sample, this clonotype turned up many times. The chain is built from TRBV20-1 and TRBJ2-1, with 10 nucleotides matching TRBD2. Germline V CDR1 and CDR2: DFQATT, SNEGSKA (reference sequence). This CDR3 has 19 amino acids. V trimming: 0 bases; J trimming: 0 bases; junction bases outside the gene matches: 11. CDR3 nucleotide sequence: TGCAGTGCTAGAGATTTAACTAGCGGGGACTACGGCTCCTACAATGAGCAGTTCTTC. It yields the protein CSARDLTSGDYGSYNEQFF.

This clonotype came up many times. The rearrangement uses TRBV27 and TRBJ1-5; possible D gene TRBD1, 5 bases. Deletions cut 3 bases from V and 5 bases from J, with 11 bases between. Germline CDR1 and CDR2: MNHEY and SMNVEV (reference sequence). The CDR3 extends over 14 amino acids. Written as DNA, the CDR3 is TGTGCCAGCAGTTTTTTATGGGACGATCAGCCCCAGCATTTT. Translated, it gives CASSFLWDDQPQHF.

This clonotype has at least ten counts. This chain connects TRBV6-5 to TRBJ1-2, with unresolved D. The CDR3 spans 13 residues. V shed 6 bases and J shed 6 bases, with 14 bases lying between them. Germline loops: CDR1 MNHEY, CDR2 SVGAGI. CDR3 protein: CASRGTGINGYTF. For the CDR3, the DNA is TGTGCCAGCAGAGGAACGGGGATCAATGGCTACACCTTC.

This clonotype was recorded a few times. J is TRBJ2-3 and V is TRBV29-1, with D unresolved. V dropped 3 bases and J dropped 6 bases, with 16 bases sitting between them. CDR1 SQVTM and CDR2 ANQGSEA come from the germline V gene. The CDR3 is 14 residues long. CDR3: CSVDWANSMDTQYF. The CDR3 DNA is TGCAGCGTTGACTGGGCAAATTCCATGGATACGCAGTATTTT.

This chain links TRBV20-1 with TRBJ2-7, with D possibly matching TRBD1 (6 bases). Trimming left V 1 base short and J 9 bases short, with 19 bases between. CDR1 DFQATT and CDR2 SNEGSKA come from the germline V gene (reference sequence). CDR3 length: 14 residues. The CDR3 nucleotides read TGCAGTGCTAGAGTCCCAGGGGTCCCATCGGGGCAGTACTTC. It yields the protein CSARVPGVPSGQYF.

In this sample, this clonotype turned up a few times. The chain recombines TRBV11-2 with TRBJ1-6; D gene ambiguous. This CDR3 is 14 amino acids long. The germline CDR1 and CDR2 sequences are SGHAT and FQNNGV. The V and J ends lost 3 bases and 9 bases respectively, with 12 bases between them. CDR3 region: CASSFDGPRSPLHF. In DNA, the CDR3 is TGTGCCAGCAGCTTTGACGGCCCTCGTTCACCCCTCCACTTT. The variable domain in full, completed from reference TRBV11-2 and TRBJ1-6, reads EAGVAQSPRYKIIEKRQSVAFWCNPISGHATLYWYQQILGQGPKLLIQFQNNGVVDDSQLPKDRFSAERLKGVDSTLKIQPAKLEDSAVYLCASSFDGPRSPLHFGNGTRLTVT.

This clonotype came up many times. As DNA, the CDR3 is TGTGCCAGCGGGACAGGGGATGACAATGAGCAGTTCTTC. Translated: CASGTGDDNEQFF. The chain couples TRBV7-6 to TRBJ2-1; TRBD1 matches 10 bases. CDR1 and CDR2 (germline): SGHVS, FNYEAQ. The junction had 3 bases not matched to a gene; V was cut back by 8 bases and J by 5 bases. This CDR3 spans 13 amino acids.

This clonotype has just a few counts. The V gene is TRBV6-5, the J gene TRBJ2-6; 7 bases map to TRBD1. Germline assignment: CDR1 MNHEY and CDR2 SVGAGI. The CDR3 spans 17 residues. V gave up 5 bases and J gave up 0 bases; unmatched junction bases: 7. The DNA for the CDR3 is TGTGCCAGCAGTACCCAGACAGGGCCCTCTGGGGCCAACGTCCTGACTTTC. Translation: CASSTQTGPSGANVLTF.

This clonotype came up a few times. The rearrangement uses TRBV4-1 and TRBJ2-3; D might be TRBD1 or TRBD2, each matching 5 bases. The length of the CDR3 is 13 residues. Trimming left V 8 bases short and J 5 bases short, with 14 bases between. Germline-derived CDR1 and CDR2 are MGHRA and YSYEKL. The CDR3 bases are TGCGCCAGCGGAACCGGGGCGGAAGATACGCAGTATTTT. It specifies CASGTGAEDTQYF.

This clonotype was recorded many times. The gene calls are TRBV7-9 and TRBJ1-6, with 7 bases that match TRBD1. Trimming at V came to 5 bases and at J to 6 bases, leaving 4 bases not matched to a gene. Germline lookup yields CDR1 SEHNR and CDR2 FQNEAQ (reference sequence). CDR3 size: 14 residues. The CDR3 loop reads CASSPGQVNSPLHF. CDR3 bases: TGTGCCAGCAGCCCAGGACAGGTTAATTCACCCCTCCACTTT.

V and J are TRBV6-4 and TRBJ2-2; no definite D call. Between the trimmed V and J ends, which lost 2 bases and 7 bases, there was a span of 8 bases. Germline CDR1 reads MRHNA; CDR2 reads SNTAGT. The CDR3 runs 13 residues. DNA for the CDR3: TGTGCCAGCAGTGACAGCCCTAGCGGGGAGCTGTTTTTT. Protein sequence: CASSDSPSGELFF.

The rearrangement uses TRBV5-1 and TRBJ2-5; weak D call: TRBD2 (5 bases). Trimming took off 0 bases at V and 1 base at J, with 10 bases between the two ends. Germline lookup yields CDR1 SGHRS and CDR2 YFSETQ. The CDR3 covers 15 residues. The CDR3 sequence: CASSLEGGIQETQYF. Here the CDR3 DNA reads TGCGCCAGCAGCTTGGAAGGAGGCATCCAAGAGACCCAGTACTTC.

The V gene is TRBV7-2, the J gene TRBJ2-2; D is possibly TRBD2 (7 bases). Germline CDR1 SGHTA, CDR2 FQGNSA. Trimming removed 4 bases from V and 3 bases from J, with 12 bases in between. The CDR3 length is 15 residues. The CDR3 spells CASSSRGADTGELFF. The CDR3 DNA follows: TGTGCCAGCAGCTCCCGGGGGGCGGACACCGGGGAGCTGTTTTTT.

The chain is built from TRBV5-4 and TRBJ2-5; tentatively, D is TRBD1 (5 bases). The CDR3 contains 13 residues. Trimming removed 2 bases at V and 1 base at J, with 6 bases between. Germline V gene data show CDR1 as SGHNT and CDR2 as YYREEE (reference sequence). CDR3 DNA: TGTGCCAGCAGCTTTAGGGGCCAAGAGACCCAGTACTTC. Translating gives CASSFRGQETQYF.

The table lists this clonotype with a few counts. The chain carries TRBV12-3 or TRBV12-4 and TRBJ2-7; D is perhaps TRBD1 or TRBD2 (5 bases each). CDR3 length: 15 residues. Trimming cost V 5 bases and J 7 bases, with 21 bases left between them. The CDR3 nucleotides are TGTGCCAGCAGTATGACCGGGACCCAAGTCCGAGAGCAGTACTTC. Amino acids: CASSMTGTQVREQYF.

In this sample, this clonotype turned up a few times. The V call is TRBV28, the J call TRBJ2-1; 7 nucleotides match TRBD2. This CDR3 has 16 amino acids. V lost 5 bases and J lost 7; bases outside the gene matches: 14. CDR1 is MDHEN and CDR2 is SYDVKM in the germline V gene. As DNA, the CDR3 is TGTGCCAGCAGTCCCGGGGGAGCGGGGAAAGGGAATGAGCAGTTCTTC. Protein: CASSPGGAGKGNEQFF. Using reference TRBV28 and TRBJ2-1 for the parts outside the CDR3, the full variable domain is DVKVTQSSRYLVKRTGEKVFLECVQDMDHENMFWYRQDPGLGLRLIYFSYDVKMKEKGDIPEGYSVSREKKERFSLILESASTNQTSMYLCASSPGGAGKGNEQFFGPGTRLTVL.